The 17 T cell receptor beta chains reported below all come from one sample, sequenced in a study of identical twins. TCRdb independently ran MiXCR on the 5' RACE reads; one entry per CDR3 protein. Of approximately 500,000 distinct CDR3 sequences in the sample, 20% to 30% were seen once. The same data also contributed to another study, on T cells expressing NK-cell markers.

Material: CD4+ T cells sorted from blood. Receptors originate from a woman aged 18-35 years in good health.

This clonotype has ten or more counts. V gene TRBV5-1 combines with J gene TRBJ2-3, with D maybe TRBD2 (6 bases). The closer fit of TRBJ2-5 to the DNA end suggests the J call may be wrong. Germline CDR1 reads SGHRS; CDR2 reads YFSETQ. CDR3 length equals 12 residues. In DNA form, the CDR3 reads TGCGCCAGCAGCTTGGCCGGGGGGACCCAGTACTTC. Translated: CASSLAGGTQYF.

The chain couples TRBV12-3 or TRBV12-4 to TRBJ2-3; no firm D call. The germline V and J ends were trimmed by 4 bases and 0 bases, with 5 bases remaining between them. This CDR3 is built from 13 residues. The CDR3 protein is CASSSLSTDTQYF. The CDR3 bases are TGTGCCAGCAGTTCACTCAGCACAGATACGCAGTATTTT.

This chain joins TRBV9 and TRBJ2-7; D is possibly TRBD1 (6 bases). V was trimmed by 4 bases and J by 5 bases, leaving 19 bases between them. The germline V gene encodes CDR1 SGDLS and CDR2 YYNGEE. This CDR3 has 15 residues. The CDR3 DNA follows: TGTGCCAGCAGCCGCCAGGGGAGAACTGGGAACGAGCAGTACTTC. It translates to CASSRQGRTGNEQYF.

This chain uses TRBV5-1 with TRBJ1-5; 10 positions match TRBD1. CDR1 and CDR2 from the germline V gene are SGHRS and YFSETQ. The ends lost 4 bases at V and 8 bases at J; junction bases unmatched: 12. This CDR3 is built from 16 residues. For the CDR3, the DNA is TGCGCCAGCAGCCCGGGACAGGGGACGCCCTTGGAGCCCCAGCATTTT. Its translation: CASSPGQGTPLEPQHF.

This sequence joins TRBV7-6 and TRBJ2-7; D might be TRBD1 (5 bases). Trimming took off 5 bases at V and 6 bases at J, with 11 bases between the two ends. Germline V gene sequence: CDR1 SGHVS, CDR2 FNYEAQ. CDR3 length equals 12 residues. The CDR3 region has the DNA TGTGCCAGCAGCGGAGTTGACAGCGAGCAGTACTTC. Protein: CASSGVDSEQYF. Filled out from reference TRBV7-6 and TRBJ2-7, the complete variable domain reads GAGVSQSPRYKVTKRGQDVALRCDPISGHVSLYWYRQALGQGPEFLTYFNYEAQQDKSGLPNDRFSAERPEGSISTLTIQRTEQRDSAMYRCASSGVDSEQYFGPGTRLTVT.

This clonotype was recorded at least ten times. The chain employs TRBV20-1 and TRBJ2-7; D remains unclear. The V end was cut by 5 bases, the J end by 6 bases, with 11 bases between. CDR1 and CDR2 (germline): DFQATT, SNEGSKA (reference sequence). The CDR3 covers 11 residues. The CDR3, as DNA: TGCAGTGCTCGTCGGAATAGCGAGCAGTACTTC. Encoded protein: CSARRNSEQYF.

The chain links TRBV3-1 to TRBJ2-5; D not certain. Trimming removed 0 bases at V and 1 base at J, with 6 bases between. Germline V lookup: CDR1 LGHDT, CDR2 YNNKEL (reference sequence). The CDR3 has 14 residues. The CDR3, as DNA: TGTGCCAGCAGCCAAGATAAGTTCCAAGAGACCCAGTACTTC. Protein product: CASSQDKFQETQYF.

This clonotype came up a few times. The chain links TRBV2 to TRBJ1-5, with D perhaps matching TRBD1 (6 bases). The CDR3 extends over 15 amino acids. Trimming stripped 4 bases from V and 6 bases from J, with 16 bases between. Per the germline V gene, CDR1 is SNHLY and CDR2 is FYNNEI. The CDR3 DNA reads TGTGCCAGCAGTGCACAGGGACTCGACGGTCAGCCCCAGCATTTT. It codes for CASSAQGLDGQPQHF.

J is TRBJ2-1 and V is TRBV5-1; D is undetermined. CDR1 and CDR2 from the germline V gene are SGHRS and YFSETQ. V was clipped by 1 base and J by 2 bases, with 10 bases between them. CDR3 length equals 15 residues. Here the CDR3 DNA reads TGCGCCAGCAGCTTGAAGCCTGGTCCCTACAATGAGCAGTTCTTC. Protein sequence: CASSLKPGPYNEQFF.

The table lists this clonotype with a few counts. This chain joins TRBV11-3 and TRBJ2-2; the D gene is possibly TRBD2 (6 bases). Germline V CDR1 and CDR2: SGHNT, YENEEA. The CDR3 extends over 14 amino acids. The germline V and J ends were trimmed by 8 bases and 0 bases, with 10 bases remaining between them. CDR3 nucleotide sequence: TGTGCCAGCTCCGGGAGCGCGAACACCGGGGAGCTGTTTTTT. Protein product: CASSGSANTGELFF.

The DNA of the CDR3 is TGTGCCAGCAGCTTAATGACCCTAGCGGGGGGGCGTAAAGATACGCAGTATTTT. Protein sequence: CASSLMTLAGGRKDTQYF. V and J are TRBV11-2 and TRBJ2-3; 12 bases agree with TRBD2. This CDR3 spans 18 amino acids. Unmatched junction bases numbered 11, after V lost 2 bases and J lost 5 bases. CDR1 and CDR2 from the germline V gene are SGHAT and FQNNGV. The full variable domain, rest sourced from reference TRBV11-2 and TRBJ2-3, is EAGVAQSPRYKIIEKRQSVAFWCNPISGHATLYWYQQILGQGPKLLIQFQNNGVVDDSQLPKDRFSAERLKGVDSTLKIQPAKLEDSAVYLCASSLMTLAGGRKDTQYFGPGTRLTVL.

The CDR3 DNA follows: TGTGCCAGCAGCCCTCGGCAGGGGACCGAGCAGTACTTC. This codes for CASSPRQGTEQYF. The chain links TRBV7-8 to TRBJ2-7; perhaps TRBD1 as D (6 bases). V lost 5 bases and J 6 bases, leaving 14 bases between the germline ends. Germline V CDR1 and CDR2: SGHVS, FQNEAQ. The CDR3 is made up of 13 amino acids.

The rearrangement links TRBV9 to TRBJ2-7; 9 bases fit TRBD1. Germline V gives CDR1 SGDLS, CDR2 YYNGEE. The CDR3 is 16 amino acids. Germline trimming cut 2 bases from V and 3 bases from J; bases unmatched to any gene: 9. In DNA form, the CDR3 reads TGTGCCAGCAGCGTCATTCCGGGACAGGGAATCTACGAGCAGTACTTC. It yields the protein CASSVIPGQGIYEQYF.

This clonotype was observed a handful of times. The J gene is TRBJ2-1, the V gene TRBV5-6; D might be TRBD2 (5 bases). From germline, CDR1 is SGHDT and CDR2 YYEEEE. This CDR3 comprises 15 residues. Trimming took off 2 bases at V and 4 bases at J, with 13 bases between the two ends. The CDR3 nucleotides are TGTGCCAGCAGCTTTGAGCGGAACCCGTACAATGAGCAGTTCTTC. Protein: CASSFERNPYNEQFF.

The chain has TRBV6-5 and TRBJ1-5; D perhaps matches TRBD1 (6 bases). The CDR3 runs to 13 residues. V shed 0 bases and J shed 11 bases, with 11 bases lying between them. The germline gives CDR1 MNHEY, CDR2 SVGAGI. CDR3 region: CASSYSAQGAQHF. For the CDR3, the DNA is TGTGCCAGCAGTTACTCGGCACAGGGTGCCCAGCATTTT.

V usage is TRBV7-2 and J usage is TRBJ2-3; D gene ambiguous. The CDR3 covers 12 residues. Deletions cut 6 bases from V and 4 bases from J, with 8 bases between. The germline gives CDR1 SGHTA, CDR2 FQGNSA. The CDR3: CASSPNSDTQYF. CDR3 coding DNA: TGTGCCAGCAGTCCCAACTCAGATACGCAGTATTTT. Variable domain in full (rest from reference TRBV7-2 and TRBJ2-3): GAGVSQSPSNKVTEKGKDVELRCDPISGHTALYWYRQSLGQGLEFLIYFQGNSAPDKSGLPSDRFSAERTGGSVSTLTIQRTQQEDSAVYLCASSPNSDTQYFGPGTRLTVL.

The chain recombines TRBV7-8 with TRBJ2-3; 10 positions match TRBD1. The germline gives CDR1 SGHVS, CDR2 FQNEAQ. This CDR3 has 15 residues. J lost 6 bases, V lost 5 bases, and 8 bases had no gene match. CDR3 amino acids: CASSRQTGGRDTQYF. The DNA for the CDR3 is TGTGCCAGCAGCAGACAGACAGGGGGCCGGGATACGCAGTATTTT.